The present T cell receptor beta chain was sequenced within a study of blood T cell repertoires in COVID-19. Seattle patient enrollment occurred during active infection, with longitudinal follow-up thereafter. Sequencing was performed with immunoSEQ multiplex PCR; in TCRdb, only in-frame clones are kept and a portion is missing. Among hundreds of thousands of clones listed, more than 70% were seen once. The V gene lost 1 base and the J gene lost 6 bases, with 13 bases spanning the gap. The CDR3 is made up of 14 amino acids. CDR1 and CDR2 from the germline V gene are SGHNT and YYREEE (reference sequence).

Sequencing was carried out using peripheral blood. The chain carries TRBV5-4 and TRBJ1-2, with a weak D call TRBD1 (5 bases). This clonotype was sampled from a woman aged 30 to 39 with COVID-19, enrolled during active disease. The CDR3, as DNA: TGTGCCAGCAGCTTGTGGGGGGGTTCCCATGGCTACACCTTC. It encodes CASSLWGGSHGYTF.